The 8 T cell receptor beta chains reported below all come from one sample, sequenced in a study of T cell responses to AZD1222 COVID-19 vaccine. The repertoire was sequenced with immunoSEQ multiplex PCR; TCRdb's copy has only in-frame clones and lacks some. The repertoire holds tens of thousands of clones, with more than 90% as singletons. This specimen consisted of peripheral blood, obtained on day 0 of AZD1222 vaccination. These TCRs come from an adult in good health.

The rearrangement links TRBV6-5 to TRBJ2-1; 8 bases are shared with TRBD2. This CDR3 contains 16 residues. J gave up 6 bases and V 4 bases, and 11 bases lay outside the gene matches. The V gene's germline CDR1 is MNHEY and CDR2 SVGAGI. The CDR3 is CASSWVASGHFNEQFF. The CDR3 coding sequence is TGTGCCAGCAGTTGGGTGGCTAGCGGGCATTTCAATGAGCAGTTCTTC.

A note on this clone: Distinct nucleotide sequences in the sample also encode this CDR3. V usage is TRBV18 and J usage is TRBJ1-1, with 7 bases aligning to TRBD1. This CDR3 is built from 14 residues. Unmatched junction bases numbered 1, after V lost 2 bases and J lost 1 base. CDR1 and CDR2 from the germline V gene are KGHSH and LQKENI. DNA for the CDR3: TGTGCCAGCTCACCAGCAGGGGGGAACACTGAAGCTTTCTTT. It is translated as CASSPAGGNTEAFF.

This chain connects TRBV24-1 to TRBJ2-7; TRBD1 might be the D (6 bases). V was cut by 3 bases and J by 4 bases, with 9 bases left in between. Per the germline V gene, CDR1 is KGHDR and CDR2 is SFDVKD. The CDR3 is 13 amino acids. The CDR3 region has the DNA TGTGCCACCAGTGATGGGGGCAGGTACGAGCAGTACTTC. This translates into CATSDGGRYEQYF.

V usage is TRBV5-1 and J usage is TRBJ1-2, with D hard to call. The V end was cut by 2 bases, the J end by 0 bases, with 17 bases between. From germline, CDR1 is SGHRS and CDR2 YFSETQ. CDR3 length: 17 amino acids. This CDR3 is CASSFRSLGGTNYGYTF. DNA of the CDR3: TGCGCCAGCAGCTTTCGCTCGTTGGGCGGAACTAACTATGGCTACACCTTC. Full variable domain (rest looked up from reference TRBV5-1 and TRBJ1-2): KAGVTQTPRYLIKTRGQQVTLSCSPISGHRSVSWYQQTPGQGLQFLFEYFSETQRNKGNFPGRFSGRQFSNSRSEMNVSTLELGDSALYLCASSFRSLGGTNYGYTFGSGTRLTVV.

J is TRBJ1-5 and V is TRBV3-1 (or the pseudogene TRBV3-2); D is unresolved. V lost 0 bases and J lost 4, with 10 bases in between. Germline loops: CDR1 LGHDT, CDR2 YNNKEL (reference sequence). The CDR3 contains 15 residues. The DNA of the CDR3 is TGTGCCAGCAGCCAAGACCAGACAAGTAATCAGCCCCAGCATTTT. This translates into CASSQDQTSNQPQHF.

As DNA, the CDR3 is TGTGCCAGTACCAGCAGGGTCTACGAGCAGTACTTC. This translates into CASTSRVYEQYF. This rearrangement joins TRBV19 to TRBJ2-7, with D possibly being TRBD1 (5 bases). The CDR3 spans 12 residues. With 7 bases removed from V and 3 bases from J, the gap between germline ends came to 10 bases. Germline V CDR1 and CDR2: LNHDA, SQIVND (reference sequence).

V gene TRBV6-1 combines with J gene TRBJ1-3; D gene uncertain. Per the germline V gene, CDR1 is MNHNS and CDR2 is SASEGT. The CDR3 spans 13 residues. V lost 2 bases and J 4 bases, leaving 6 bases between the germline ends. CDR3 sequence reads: CASSESYGNTIYF. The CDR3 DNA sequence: TGTGCCAGCAGTGAAAGTTACGGAAACACCATATATTTT.

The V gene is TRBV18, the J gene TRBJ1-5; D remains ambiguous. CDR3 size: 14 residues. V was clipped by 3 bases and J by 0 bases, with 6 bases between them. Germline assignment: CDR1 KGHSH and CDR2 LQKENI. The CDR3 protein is CASSPQNSNQPQHF. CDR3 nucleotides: TGTGCCAGCTCACCTCAGAATAGCAATCAGCCCCAGCATTTT. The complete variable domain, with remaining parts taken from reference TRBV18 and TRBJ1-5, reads NAGVMQNPRHLVRRRGQEARLRCSPMKGHSHVYWYRQLPEEGLKFMVYLQKENIIDESGMPKERFSAEFPKEGPSILRIQQVVRGDSAAYFCASSPQNSNQPQHFGDGTRLSIL.